In this sample, the clone carrying this T cell receptor (beta chain) turned up many times. This sample is part of a study of T cell repertoires in cytomegalovirus infection. The wider study: Public TCR beta signature analysis indicated the presence of both CMV infection and matching HLA type.

TCRdb processed the reads anew with MiXCR; each CDR3 protein has one entry. The data contain hundreds of thousands of distinct CDR3 sequences, 11% of them seen just once; the ten biggest clones take up 10%. Germline V CDR1 and CDR2: SGHRS, YFSETQ. CDR3 length: 14 residues. V lost 0 bases, J lost 10 bases, and 14 bases lay in between. The receptor was derived from a human donor in good health (CMV status not recorded). Some clones in this sample may be carry-over from other donors' samples. The sample comprised PBMCs. The chain is built from TRBV5-1 and TRBJ2-1, with TRBD1 as a possible D gene (6 bases). The CDR3 loop reads CASSLETGSQEQFF. The CDR3 region has the DNA TGCGCCAGCAGCTTGGAAACAGGGTCTCAGGAGCAGTTCTTC.